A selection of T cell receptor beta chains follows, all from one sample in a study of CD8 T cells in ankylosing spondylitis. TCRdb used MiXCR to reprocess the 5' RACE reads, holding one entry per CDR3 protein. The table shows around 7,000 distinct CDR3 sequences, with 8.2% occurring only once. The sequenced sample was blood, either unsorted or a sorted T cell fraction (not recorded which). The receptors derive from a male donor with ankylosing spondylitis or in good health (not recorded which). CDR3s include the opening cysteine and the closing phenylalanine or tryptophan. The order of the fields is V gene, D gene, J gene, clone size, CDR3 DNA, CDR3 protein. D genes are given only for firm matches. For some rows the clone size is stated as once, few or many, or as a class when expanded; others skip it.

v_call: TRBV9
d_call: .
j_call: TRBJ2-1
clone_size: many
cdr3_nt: TGTGCCAGCAGCGGGGGACACTATGAGCAGTTCTTC
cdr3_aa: CASSGGHYEQFF

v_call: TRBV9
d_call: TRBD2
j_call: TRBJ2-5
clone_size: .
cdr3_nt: TGTGCCAGCAGCGTCTTCCCGGGACTAGGGGAGACCCAGTACTTC
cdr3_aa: CASSVFPGLGETQYF

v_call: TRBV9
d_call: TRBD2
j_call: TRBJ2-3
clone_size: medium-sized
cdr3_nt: TGTGCCAGCAGCGTCAGCGGGAGGGCCTGGGATACGCAGTATTTT
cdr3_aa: CASSVSGRAWDTQYF

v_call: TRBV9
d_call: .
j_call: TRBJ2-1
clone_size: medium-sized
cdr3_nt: TGTGCCAGCAGCGTAGTAGGGAGGACAGCCTCCTACAATGAGCAGTTCTTC
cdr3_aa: CASSVVGRTASYNEQFF

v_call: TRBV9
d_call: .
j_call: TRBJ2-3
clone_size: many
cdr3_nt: TGTGCCAGCAGCCAAGAAGGGGCAGATACGCAGTATTTT
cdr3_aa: CASSQEGADTQYF

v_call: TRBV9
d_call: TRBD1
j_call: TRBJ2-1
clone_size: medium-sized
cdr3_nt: TGTGCCAGCAGCGAGCCACTAGGGGGCGAGCAGTTCTTC
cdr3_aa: CASSEPLGGEQFF

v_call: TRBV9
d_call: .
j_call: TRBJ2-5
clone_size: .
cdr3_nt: TGTGCCAGCAGCGCCTCGACTAGTTACGAGACCCAGTACTTC
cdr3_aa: CASSASTSYETQYF

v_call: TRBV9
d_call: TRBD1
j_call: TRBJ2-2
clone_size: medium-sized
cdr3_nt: TGTGCCAGCAGCCCCCCGGGACAGGGGAGTCACGGGGAGCTGTTTTTT
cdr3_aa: CASSPPGQGSHGELFF

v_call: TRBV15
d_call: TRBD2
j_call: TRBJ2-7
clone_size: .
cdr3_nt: TGTGCCACCAGCAGAGATGCGGTAGCGGGACGCGAGCAGTACTTC
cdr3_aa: CATSRDAVAGREQYF

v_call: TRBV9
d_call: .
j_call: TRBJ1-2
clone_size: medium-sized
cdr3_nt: TGTGCCAGCAGCGTATATGAGGATGGCTACACCTTC
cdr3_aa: CASSVYEDGYTF

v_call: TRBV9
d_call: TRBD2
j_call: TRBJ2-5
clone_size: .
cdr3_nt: TGTGCCAGCAGCGGGGGACTAGCGCACCAAGAGACCCAGTACTTC
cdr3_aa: CASSGGLAHQETQYF

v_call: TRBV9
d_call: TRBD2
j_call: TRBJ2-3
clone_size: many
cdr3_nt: TGTGCCAGCAGCACCCGGACTAGCGGGAGCGGGGCGGATACGCAGTATTTT
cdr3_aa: CASSTRTSGSGADTQYF

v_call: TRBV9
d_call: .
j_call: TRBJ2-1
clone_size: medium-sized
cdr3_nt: TGTGCCAGCAGCGGCTCCTACAATGAGCAGTTCTTC
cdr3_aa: CASSGSYNEQFF

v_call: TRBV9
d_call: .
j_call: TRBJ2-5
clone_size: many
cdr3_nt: TGTGCCAGCAGCCCCACCTCGGAGGGGGCCGCCCAAGAGACCCAGTACTTC
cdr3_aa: CASSPTSEGAAQETQYF

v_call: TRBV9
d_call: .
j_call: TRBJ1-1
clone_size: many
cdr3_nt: TGTGCCAGCACTCAAGGTGTGAACACTGAAGCTTTCTTT
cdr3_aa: CASTQGVNTEAFF

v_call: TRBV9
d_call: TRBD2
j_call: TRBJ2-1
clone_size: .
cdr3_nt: TGTGCCAGCAGCCCCCGGACTAGCGGGAGGGCTACTAGCTCCTACAATGAGCAGTTCTTC
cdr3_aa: CASSPRTSGRATSSYNEQFF

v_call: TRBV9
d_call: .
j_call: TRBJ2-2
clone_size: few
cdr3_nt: TGTGCCAGCAGCCTGGCCGACGGGGAGCTGTTTTTT
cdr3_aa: CASSLADGELFF

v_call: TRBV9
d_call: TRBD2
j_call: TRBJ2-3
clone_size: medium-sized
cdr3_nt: TGTGCCAGCAGCGCTTCCTTACTAGCGACCACAGATACGCAGTATTTT
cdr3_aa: CASSASLLATTDTQYF

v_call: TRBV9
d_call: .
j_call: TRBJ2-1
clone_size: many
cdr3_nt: TGTGCCAGCAGTTATAACAATGAGCAGTTCTTC
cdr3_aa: CASSYNNEQFF

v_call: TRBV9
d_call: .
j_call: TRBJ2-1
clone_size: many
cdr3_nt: TGTGCCAGCAGCGTAGCTGACTCCGACAATGAGCAGTTCTTC
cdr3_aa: CASSVADSDNEQFF

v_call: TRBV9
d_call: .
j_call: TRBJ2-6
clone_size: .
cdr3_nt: TGTGCCAGCAGCGCCTGGGGCTCTGGGGCCAACGTCCTGACTTTC
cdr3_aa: CASSAWGSGANVLTF

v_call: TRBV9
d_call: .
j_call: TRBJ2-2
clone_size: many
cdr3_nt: TGTGCCAGCAGCGTAGGCGACACCGGGGAGCTGTTTTTT
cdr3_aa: CASSVGDTGELFF

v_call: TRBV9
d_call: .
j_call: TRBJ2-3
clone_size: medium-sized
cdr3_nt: TGTGCCAGCAGCGGAGGCCCTGTACTAGGAACAGATACGCAGTATTTT
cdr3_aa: CASSGGPVLGTDTQYF

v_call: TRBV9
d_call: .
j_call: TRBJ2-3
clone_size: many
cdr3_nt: TGTGCCAGCAGCGCAACATCGGGAGTGGCAGATACGCAGTATTTT
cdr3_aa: CASSATSGVADTQYF

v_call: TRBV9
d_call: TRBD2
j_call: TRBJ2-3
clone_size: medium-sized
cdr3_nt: TGTGCCAGCAGCGCAGGGACTAGCGGTTCCACAGATACGCAGTATTTT
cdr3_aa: CASSAGTSGSTDTQYF

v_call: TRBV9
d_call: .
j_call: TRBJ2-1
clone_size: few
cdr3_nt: TGTGCCAGCAGTCCGACGGGCGCCCAACAACCGAGCTCCTACAATGAGCAGTTCTTC
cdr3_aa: CASSPTGAQQPSSYNEQFF

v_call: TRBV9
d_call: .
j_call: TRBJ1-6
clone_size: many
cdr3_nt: TGTGCCAGCAGCGCAGAAGCCAATAATTCACCCCTCCACTTT
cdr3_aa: CASSAEANNSPLHF

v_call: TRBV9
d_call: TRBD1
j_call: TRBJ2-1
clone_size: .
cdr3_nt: TGTGCCAGCAGCGTCCCCGGGACAGGGGAATTTGCCGGCAATGAGCAGTTCTTC
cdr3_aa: CASSVPGTGEFAGNEQFF

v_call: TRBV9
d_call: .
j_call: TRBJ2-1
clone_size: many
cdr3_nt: TGTGCCAGCAGCCCAACATACAATGAGCAGTTCTTC
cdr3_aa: CASSPTYNEQFF

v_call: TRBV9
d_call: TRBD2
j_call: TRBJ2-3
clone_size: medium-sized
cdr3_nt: TGTGCCAGCAGCACCGGACTAGCGGGGTCAGCAGATACGCAGTATTTT
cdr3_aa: CASSTGLAGSADTQYF

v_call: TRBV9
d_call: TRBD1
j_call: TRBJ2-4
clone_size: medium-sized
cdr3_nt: TGTGCCAGCAGCCCGAGGACAGGGGCAAAAAACATTCAGTACTTC
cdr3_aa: CASSPRTGAKNIQYF

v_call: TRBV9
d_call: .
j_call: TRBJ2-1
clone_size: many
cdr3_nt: TGTGCCAGCAGCCCCGAGGGGCTCTCCTACAATGAGCAGTTCTTC
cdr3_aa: CASSPEGLSYNEQFF

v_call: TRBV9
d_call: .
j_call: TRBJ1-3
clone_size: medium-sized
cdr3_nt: TGTGCCAGCAGCCCCAAGTACGAGGACCTTAGCTCTGGAAACACCATATATTTT
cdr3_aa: CASSPKYEDLSSGNTIYF

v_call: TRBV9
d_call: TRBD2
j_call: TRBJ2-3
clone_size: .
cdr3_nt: TGTGCCAGCAGCGTAGGGACGGGAGGGCCCACAGATACGCAGTATTTT
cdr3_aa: CASSVGTGGPTDTQYF

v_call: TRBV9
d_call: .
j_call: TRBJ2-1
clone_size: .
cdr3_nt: TGTGCCAGCAGCGTAGCTACCGGGGCCCCCAATGAGCAGTTCTTC
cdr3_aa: CASSVATGAPNEQFF

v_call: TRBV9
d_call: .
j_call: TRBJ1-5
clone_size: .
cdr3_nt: TGTGCCAGCACCCCTGGGGCAGGCGCTCCCAATCAGCCCCAGCATTTT
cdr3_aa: CASTPGAGAPNQPQHF

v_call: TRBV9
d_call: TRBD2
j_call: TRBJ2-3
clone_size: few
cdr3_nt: TGTGCCAGCAGCGTTGGCGGGAGTGGAGATACGCAGTATTTT
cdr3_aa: CASSVGGSGDTQYF

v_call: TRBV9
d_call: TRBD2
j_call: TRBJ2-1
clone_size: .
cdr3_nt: TGTGCCAGCAGCGATAATCCGGGACTAGCGGGAGGAGTTTACAATGAGCAGTTCTTC
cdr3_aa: CASSDNPGLAGGVYNEQFF

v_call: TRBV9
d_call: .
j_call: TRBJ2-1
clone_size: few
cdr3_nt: TGTGCCAGCAGCGTATATCTGAGCTCCTACAATGAGCAGTTCTTC
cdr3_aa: CASSVYLSSYNEQFF

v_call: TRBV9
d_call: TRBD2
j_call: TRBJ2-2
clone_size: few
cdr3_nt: TGTGCCAGCAGCGGAAATAGCGGGTCCGGGGAGCTGTTTTTT
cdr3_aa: CASSGNSGSGELFF

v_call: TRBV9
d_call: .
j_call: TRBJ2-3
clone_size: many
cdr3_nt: TGTGCCAGCAGCGCCGGGGGAGAGGCTGATACGCAGTATTTT
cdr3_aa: CASSAGGEADTQYF

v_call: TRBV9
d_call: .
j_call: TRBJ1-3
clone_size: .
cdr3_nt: TGTGCCAGCAGCGTAGACGGGTCCTCTGGAAACACCATATATTTT
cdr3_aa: CASSVDGSSGNTIYF

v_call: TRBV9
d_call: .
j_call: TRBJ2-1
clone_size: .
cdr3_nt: TGTGCCAGCAGCCCAGAGGGGGTACCGAATGGGAGTGAGCAGTTCTTC
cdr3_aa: CASSPEGVPNGSEQFF

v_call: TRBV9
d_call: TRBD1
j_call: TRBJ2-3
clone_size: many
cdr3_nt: TGTGCCAGCAGAGCCTGGGACAGGGGGGCTAGCACAGATACGCAGTATTTT
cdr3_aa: CASRAWDRGASTDTQYF

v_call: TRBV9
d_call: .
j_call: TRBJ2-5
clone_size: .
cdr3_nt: TGTGCCAGCAGCGTAGCGGACGGCCAAGAGACCCAGTACTTC
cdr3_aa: CASSVADGQETQYF

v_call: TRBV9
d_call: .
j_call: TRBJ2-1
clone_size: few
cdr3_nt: TGTGCCAGCAGCGTAGGTCCAGCGGCCTACAATGAGCAGTTCTTC
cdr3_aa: CASSVGPAAYNEQFF

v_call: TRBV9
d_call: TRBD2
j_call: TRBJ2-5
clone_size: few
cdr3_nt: TGTGCCAGCAGCGCTAGCGGGGGGGATCAAGAGACCCAGTACTTC
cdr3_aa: CASSASGGDQETQYF

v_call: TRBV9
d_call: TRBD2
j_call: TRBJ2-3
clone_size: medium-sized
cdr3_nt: TGTGCCAGCAGCGCCGGGGGGACCAACACAGATACGCAGTATTTT
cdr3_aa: CASSAGGTNTDTQYF

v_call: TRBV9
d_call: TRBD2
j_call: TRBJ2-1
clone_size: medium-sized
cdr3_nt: TGTGCCAGCAGCGTAGGGCTAGCGGGAGCCAATGAGCAGTTCTTC
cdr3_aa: CASSVGLAGANEQFF

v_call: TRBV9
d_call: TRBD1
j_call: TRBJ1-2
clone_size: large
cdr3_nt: TGTGCCAGCAGCGTAGGGGACGGGACAGGGTCTGGCTACACCTTC
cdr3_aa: CASSVGDGTGSGYTF

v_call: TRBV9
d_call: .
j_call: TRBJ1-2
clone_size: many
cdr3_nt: TGTGCCAGCAGCGTAGTAGGGAATGGCTACACCTTC
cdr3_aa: CASSVVGNGYTF

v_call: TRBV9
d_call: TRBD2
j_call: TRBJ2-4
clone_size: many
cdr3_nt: TGTGCCAGCAGCTTCGGACTAGCGGGAGGAAAAAACATTCAGTACTTC
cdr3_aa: CASSFGLAGGKNIQYF

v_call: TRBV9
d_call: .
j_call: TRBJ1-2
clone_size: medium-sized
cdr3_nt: TGTGCCAGCAGCGTAGGGCAGGGGTTCGACTATGGCTACACCTTC
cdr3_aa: CASSVGQGFDYGYTF

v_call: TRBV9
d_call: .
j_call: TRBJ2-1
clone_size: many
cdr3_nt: TGTGCCAGCAGCAACTCACAGGGAGGGAGTAATGAGCAGTTCTTC
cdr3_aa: CASSNSQGGSNEQFF

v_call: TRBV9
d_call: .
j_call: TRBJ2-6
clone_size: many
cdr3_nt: TGTGCCAGCAGCGTAGGAGGGAGCTCTGGGGCCAACGTCCTGACTTTC
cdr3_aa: CASSVGGSSGANVLTF

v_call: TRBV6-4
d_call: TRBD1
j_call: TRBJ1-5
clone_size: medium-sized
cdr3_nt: TGTGCCAGCAGTGACACGGACAGGGGGCTGGGTCAGCCCCAGCATTTT
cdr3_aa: CASSDTDRGLGQPQHF

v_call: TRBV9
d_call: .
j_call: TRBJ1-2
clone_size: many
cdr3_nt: TGTGCCAGCAGCGCAGGAGGTGGCTACACCTTC
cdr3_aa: CASSAGGGYTF

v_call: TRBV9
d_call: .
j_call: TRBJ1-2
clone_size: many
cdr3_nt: TGTGCCAGCAGCGGACATTATGGCTACACCTTC
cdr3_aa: CASSGHYGYTF

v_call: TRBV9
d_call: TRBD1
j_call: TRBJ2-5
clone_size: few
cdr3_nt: TGTGCCAGCCAGGGGACAGGGGGCCACCAAGAGACCCAGTACTTC
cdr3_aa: CASQGTGGHQETQYF

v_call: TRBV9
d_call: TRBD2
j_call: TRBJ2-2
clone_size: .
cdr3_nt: TGTGCCAGCAGCGTGCGGCTAGCGGAGCCGTCCACCGGGGAGCTGTTTTTT
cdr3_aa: CASSVRLAEPSTGELFF